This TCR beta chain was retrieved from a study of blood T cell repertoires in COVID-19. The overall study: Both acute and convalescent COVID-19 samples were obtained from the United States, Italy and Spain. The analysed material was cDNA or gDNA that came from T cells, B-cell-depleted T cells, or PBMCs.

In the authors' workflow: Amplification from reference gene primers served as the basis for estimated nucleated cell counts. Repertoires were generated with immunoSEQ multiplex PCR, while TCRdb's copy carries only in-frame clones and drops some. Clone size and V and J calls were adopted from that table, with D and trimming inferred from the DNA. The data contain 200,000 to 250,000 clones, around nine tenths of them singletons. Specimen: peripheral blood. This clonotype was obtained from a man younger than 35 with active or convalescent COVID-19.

CDR3 DNA: TGTGCCAGCAGTGAAGCGCCGGGCTCCTACAATGAGCAGTTCTTC. Protein sequence: CASSEAPGSYNEQFF. The rearrangement joins TRBV6-1 to TRBJ2-1; no clear D. V was trimmed by 0 bases and J by 0 bases, leaving 6 bases between them. The CDR3 is 15 amino acids. The V gene's germline CDR1 is MNHNS and CDR2 SASEGT.